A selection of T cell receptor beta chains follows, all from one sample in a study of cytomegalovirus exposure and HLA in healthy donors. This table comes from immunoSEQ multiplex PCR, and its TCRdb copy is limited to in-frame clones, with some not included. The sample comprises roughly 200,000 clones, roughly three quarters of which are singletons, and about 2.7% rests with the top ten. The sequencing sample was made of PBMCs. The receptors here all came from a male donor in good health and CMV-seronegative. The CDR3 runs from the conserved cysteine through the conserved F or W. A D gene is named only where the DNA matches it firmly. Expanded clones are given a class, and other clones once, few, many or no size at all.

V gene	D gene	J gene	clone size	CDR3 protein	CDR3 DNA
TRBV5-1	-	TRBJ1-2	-	CASSNPRGRVGIAHGYTF	TGCGCCAGCAGCAACCCCAGGGGACGTGTCGGGATAGCGCATGGCTACACCTTC
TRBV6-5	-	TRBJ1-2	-	CASSRQGYGYTF	TGTGCCAGCAGTAGGCAGGGCTATGGCTACACCTTC
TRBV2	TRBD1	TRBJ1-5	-	CASRRQGGNQPQHF	TGTGCCAGCCGGCGACAGGGCGGCAATCAGCCCCAGCATTTT
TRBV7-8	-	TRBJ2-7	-	CASSLASRVWYF	TGTGCCAGCAGCTTAGCCAGCAGGGTGTGGTACTTC
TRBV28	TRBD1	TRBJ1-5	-	CASSLFLQGARNQPQHF	TGTGCCAGCTCCTTATTTTTACAGGGGGCTAGAAATCAGCCCCAGCATTTT
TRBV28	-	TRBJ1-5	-	CASSHPENSIGQPQHF	TGTGCCAGCAGCCACCCCGAAAACAGTATAGGTCAGCCCCAGCATTTT
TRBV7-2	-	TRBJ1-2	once	CASRRGGARGYTF	TGTGCCAGCAGGAGAGGGGGGGCGCGAGGCTACACCTTC
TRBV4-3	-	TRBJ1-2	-	CASSQEARMYGYTF	TGCGCCAGCAGCCAAGAAGCGAGGATGTACGGCTACACCTTC
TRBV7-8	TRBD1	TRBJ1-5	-	CASNQRSGQGNQPQHF	TGTGCCAGCAACCAAAGAAGTGGACAGGGCAATCAGCCCCAGCATTTT
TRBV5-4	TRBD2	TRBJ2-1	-	CASSPPGGSGNEQLF	TGTGCCAGCAGCCCCCCGGGAGGGAGCGGGAATGAGCAGCTCTTC
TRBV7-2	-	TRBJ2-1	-	CASSFYIDEQFF	TGTGCCAGCAGCTTTTATATAGATGAGCAGTTCTTC
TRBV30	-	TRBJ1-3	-	CAWGPSNTIYF	TGTGCCTGGGGGCCATCAAACACCATATATTTT
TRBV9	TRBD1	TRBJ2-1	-	CASSLRGDRGGYNEQFF	TGTGCCAGCAGCCTGAGAGGGGACAGGGGAGGTTACAATGAGCAGTTCTTC
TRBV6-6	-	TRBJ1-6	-	CASSYGYQVNSPLHF	TGTGCCAGCAGTTACGGGTACCAGGTTAATTCACCCCTCCACTTT
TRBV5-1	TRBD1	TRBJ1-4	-	CASRAGTGTTATNEKLFF	TGCGCCAGCAGGGCCGGGACAGGGACTACGGCAACTAATGAAAAACTGTTTTTT
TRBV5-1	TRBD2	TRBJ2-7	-	CASSPGTSGLSYEQYF	TGCGCCAGCAGCCCGGGGACTAGCGGGCTCTCCTACGAGCAGTACTTC
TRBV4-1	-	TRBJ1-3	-	CASSQERGTGSGNTIYF	TGCGCCAGCAGCCAAGAAAGGGGTACAGGGAGTGGAAACACCATATATTTT
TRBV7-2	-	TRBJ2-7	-	CASSLVETVTYEQYF	TGTGCCAGCAGCTTAGTGGAGACAGTTACCTACGAGCAGTACTTC
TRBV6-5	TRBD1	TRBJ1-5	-	CASRVGAGGNQPQHF	TGTGCCAGCAGGGTCGGGGCAGGGGGAAATCAGCCCCAGCATTTT
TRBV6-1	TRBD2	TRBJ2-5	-	CASTLGGMGRETQYF	TGTGCCAGCACTCTGGGGGGGATGGGAAGAGAGACCCAGTACTTC
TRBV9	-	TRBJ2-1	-	CASSVVSSEQFF	TGTGCCAGCAGCGTAGTTAGCAGTGAGCAGTTCTTC
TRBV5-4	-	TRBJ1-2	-	CASSLAAANYGYTF	TGTGCCAGCAGCTTGGCGGCGGCGAACTATGGCTACACCTTC
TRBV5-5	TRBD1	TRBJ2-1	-	CASSPGTGLEFF	TGTGCCAGCAGCCCGGGGACAGGGTTGGAGTTCTTC
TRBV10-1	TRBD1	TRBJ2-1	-	CASSVSRGNEQFF	TGCGCCAGCAGTGTCAGCAGGGGGAATGAGCAGTTCTTC
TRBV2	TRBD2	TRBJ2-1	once	CASKGTSGVYNEQFF	TGTGCCAGCAAGGGGACTAGCGGGGTTTACAATGAGCAGTTCTTC
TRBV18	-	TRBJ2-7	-	CASSRDRIYEQYF	TGTGCCAGCTCTCGCGACAGAATCTACGAGCAGTACTTC
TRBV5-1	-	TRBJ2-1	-	CASSFPEGTNEQFF	TGCGCCAGCAGCTTCCCGGAGGGGACGAATGAGCAGTTCTTC
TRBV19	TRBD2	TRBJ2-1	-	CASSGRTSGTLRNEQFF	TGTGCCAGTAGTGGTCGGACTAGCGGGACTCTTCGGAATGAGCAGTTCTTC
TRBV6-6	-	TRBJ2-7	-	CASSLGGEQYF	TGTGCCAGCAGTTTAGGGGGCGAGCAGTACTTC
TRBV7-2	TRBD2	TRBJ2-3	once	CASSLGSGGPDTQYF	TGTGCCAGCAGCTTAGGTAGCGGGGGCCCAGATACGCAGTATTTT
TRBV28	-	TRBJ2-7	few	CASSLYGTRDAYEQYF	TGTGCCAGCAGTTTATACGGGACTCGGGACGCCTACGAGCAGTACTTC
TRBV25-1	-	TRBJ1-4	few	CASSDLIGQSTNEKLFF	TGTGCCAGCAGTGATCTCATCGGACAGTCAACTAATGAAAAACTGTTTTTT
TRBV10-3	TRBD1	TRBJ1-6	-	CALRDSYNSPLHF	TGTGCCCTCCGGGACAGTTATAATTCACCCCTCCACTTT
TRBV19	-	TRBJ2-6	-	CASIGGSGANVLTF	TGTGCCAGTATCGGAGGCTCTGGGGCCAACGTCCTGACTTTC
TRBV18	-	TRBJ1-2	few	CASSPPLAGYSYTF	TGTGCCAGCTCACCACCATTGGCGGGCTATAGCTACACCTTC
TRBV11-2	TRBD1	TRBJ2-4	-	CASSSRTGSIAKNIQYF	TGTGCCAGCAGCTCTCGGACAGGTTCAATAGCCAAAAACATTCAGTACTTC
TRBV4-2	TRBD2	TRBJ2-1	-	CASSQDKGTGGGNEQFF	TGTGCCAGCAGCCAAGATAAGGGAACGGGGGGTGGCAATGAGCAGTTCTTC
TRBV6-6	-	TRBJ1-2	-	CASAYNYGYTF	TGTGCCAGCGCCTATAACTATGGCTACACCTTC
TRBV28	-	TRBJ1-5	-	CASSLFEQKNQPQHF	TGTGCCAGCAGTTTATTCGAACAGAAAAATCAGCCCCAGCATTTT
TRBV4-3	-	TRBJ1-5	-	CASSQDRYNQPQHF	TGCGCCAGCAGCCAAGACAGATACAATCAGCCCCAGCATTTT